Many counts were recorded for the clone carrying this T cell receptor beta chain. Its antigen is undetermined. This record belongs to a study of regulatory T cells in long-lasting Graves disease. Study details: The study enrolled newly diagnosed Graves' patients on antithyroid drugs under 3 months.

The TCR beta library used iRepertoire HTBI primers with Arm-PCR amplification of CDR3. MiXCR, run by TCRdb on the multiplex PCR reads, gives a single entry per CDR3 protein. The repertoire holds 450,000 to 650,000 distinct CDR3 sequences, with about 16% as singletons. Findings and caveats of the study: With approximately 2,800 shared public clonotypes, persistent patients exceeded new patients, who shared approximately 880. Persistent disease favored TRBV28, TRBJ1-2 and TRBJ2-5.

Germline V gene sequence: CDR1 GTSNPN, CDR2 SVGIG (reference sequence). The CDR3 is 14 amino acids. J gave up 2 bases and V 0 bases, and 3 bases lay outside the gene matches. Time point meaning: newly diagnosed GD, antithyroid drugs for less than 3 months. The TCR library was prepared using RNA isolated from PBMCs. The same data also contributed to another study, on T cells in Graves' hyperthyroidism and ophthalmopathy.

The receptor was derived from a middle-aged woman with Graves disease. The material was peripheral blood mononuclear cells (PBMCs), obtained at new diagnosis, from a patient treated with antithyroid drugs. The J gene is TRBJ1-2, the V gene TRBV30; 7 bases agree with TRBD1. DNA for the CDR3: TGTGCCTGGAGTGTGCCGACAGGGAACTATGGCTACACCTTC. Translated, it gives CAWSVPTGNYGYTF.